This T cell receptor (beta chain) was observed in a study of post-analysis software for immune sequencing data. Background on the study: Disease courses included relapsing-remitting, secondary progressive and progressive-relapsing multiple sclerosis. Study observations and caveats: Five or six TRBV segments were significantly more frequent in patients than in controls. TRBV5-6, TRBV5-1 and TRBV20-1 were among these segments.

V was pared by 8 bases and J by 7 bases, with 8 bases between. CDR3 length: 10 amino acids. Germline V lookup: CDR1 WSHSY, CDR2 SAAADI. Notes on this clonotype: No antigen is known for it.

The TCR beta cDNA libraries contained unique molecular identifiers. TCRdb ran MiXCR on the PCR reads and lists one entry per CDR3 protein. The data hold approximately 260,000 distinct CDR3 sequences, with 36% observed a single time. Sequenced: blood. The clonotype comes from a girl between 5 and 17 years old with multiple sclerosis. The chain combines TRBV10-2 with TRBJ1-1; the D is unclear. The CDR3 nucleotides are TGCGCCAGCGGGCGGAGTGAAGCTTTCTTT. Translating gives CASGRSEAFF.